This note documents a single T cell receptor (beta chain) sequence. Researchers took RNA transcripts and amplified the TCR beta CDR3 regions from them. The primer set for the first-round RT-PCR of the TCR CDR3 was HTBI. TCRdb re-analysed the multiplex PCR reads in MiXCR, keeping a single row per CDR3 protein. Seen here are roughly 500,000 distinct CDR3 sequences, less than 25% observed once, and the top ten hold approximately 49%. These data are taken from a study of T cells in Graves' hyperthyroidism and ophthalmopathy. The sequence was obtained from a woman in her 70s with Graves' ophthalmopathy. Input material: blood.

In DNA form, the CDR3 reads TGTGCCAGCAGCTTGGCATTCTCTGGGGCCAACGTCCTGACTTTC. This gives the protein CASSLAFSGANVLTF. V gene TRBV5-5 combines with J gene TRBJ2-6; D call uncertain. The germline CDR1 and CDR2 sequences are SGHKS and YYEKEE (reference sequence). The CDR3 totals 15 residues. V lost 0 bases, J lost 0 bases, and 4 bases lay in between.